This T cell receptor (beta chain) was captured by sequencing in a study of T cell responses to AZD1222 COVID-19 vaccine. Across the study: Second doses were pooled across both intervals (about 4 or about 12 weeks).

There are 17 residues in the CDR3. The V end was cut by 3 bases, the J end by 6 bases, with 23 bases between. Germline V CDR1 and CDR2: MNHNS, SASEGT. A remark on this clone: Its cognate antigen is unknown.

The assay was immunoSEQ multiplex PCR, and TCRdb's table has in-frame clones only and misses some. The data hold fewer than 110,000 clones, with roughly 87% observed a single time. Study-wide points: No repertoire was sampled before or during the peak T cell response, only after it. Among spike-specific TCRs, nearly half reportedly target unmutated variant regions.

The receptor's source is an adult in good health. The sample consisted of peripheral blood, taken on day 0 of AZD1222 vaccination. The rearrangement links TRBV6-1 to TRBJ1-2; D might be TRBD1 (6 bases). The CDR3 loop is CASSENDRWALLDGYTF. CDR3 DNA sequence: TGTGCCAGCAGTGAGAACGACAGGTGGGCTCTTCTAGATGGCTACACCTTC.